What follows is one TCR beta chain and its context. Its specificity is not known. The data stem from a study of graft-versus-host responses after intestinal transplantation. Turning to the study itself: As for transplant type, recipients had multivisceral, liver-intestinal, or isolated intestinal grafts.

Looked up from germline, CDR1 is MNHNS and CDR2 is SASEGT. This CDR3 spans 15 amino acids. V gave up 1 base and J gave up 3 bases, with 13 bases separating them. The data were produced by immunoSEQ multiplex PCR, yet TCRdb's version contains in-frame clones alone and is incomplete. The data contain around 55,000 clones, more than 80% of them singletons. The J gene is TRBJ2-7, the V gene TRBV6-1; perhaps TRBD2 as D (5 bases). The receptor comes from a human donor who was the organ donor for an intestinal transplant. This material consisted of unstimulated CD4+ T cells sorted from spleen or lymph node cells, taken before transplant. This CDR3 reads CASSEGASKRYEQYF. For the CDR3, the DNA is TGTGCCAGCAGTGAAGGGGCTAGCAAACGCTACGAGCAGTACTTC.